These 14 T cell receptor beta chains came from one sample sequenced in a study of blood T cell repertoires in COVID-19. This table comes from immunoSEQ multiplex PCR, and its TCRdb copy is limited to in-frame clones, with some not included. This sample carries 240,000 or so clones, 82% of them seen once, and the ten largest clones take around an eighth. Sequenced sample: peripheral blood. Every receptor here comes from a woman aged 60-70 years with active or convalescent COVID-19.

This clone appeared once. The sample has other DNA sequences that encode this CDR3 too. V gene TRBV27 combines with J gene TRBJ2-7; 10 nucleotides match TRBD1. Germline CDR1 is MNHEY and CDR2 is SMNVEV (reference sequence). V was pared by 3 bases and J by 2 bases, with 1 base of the junction left unmatched. The CDR3 runs to 14 residues. CDR3 loop: CASSFGTGAYEQYF. The CDR3 bases are TGTGCCAGCAGTTTCGGGACAGGGGCCTACGAGCAGTACTTC.

This clone was found a few times. The rearrangement uses TRBV7-6 and TRBJ1-3; D uncertain. The CDR3 contains 16 residues. V lost 1 base, J lost 1 base, and 11 bases lay in between. CDR1 is SGHVS and CDR2 is FNYEAQ in the germline V gene. The CDR3 coding sequence is TGTGCCAGCAGCTTAGGTTCCAGGCGATCTGGAAACACCATATATTTT. Protein: CASSLGSRRSGNTIYF.

For the CDR3, the DNA is TGCAGCGCGGGACAGGGTCTGGGTGATACGCAGTATTTT. This encodes CSAGQGLGDTQYF. J is TRBJ2-3 and V is TRBV29-1; TRBD1 matches at 9 bases. The CDR3 totals 13 residues. The germline V gene encodes CDR1 SQVTM and CDR2 ANQGSEA. With 7 bases clipped from V and 6 bases from J, the junction kept 8 bases outside the gene matches.

The chain employs TRBV19 and TRBJ1-2, with 9 bases matching TRBD1. Germline CDR1 LNHDA, CDR2 SQIVND (reference sequence). Trimming at V came to 6 bases and at J to 4 bases, leaving 12 bases not matched to a gene. The CDR3 contains 16 residues. This CDR3 is CASSIPGQGVGYGYTF. The CDR3, as DNA: TGTGCCAGTAGCATTCCGGGACAGGGAGTAGGCTATGGCTACACCTTC.

This chain joins TRBV7-2 and TRBJ1-6; D call uncertain. V was pared by 5 bases and J by 9 bases, with 17 bases between. CDR1 is SGHTA, CDR2 FQGNSA, per germline. CDR3 size: 15 residues. The CDR3, as DNA: TGTGCCAGCAGCCCCCGGACGCGAGGGAGTTCACCCCTCCACTTT. Translating it yields CASSPRTRGSSPLHF.

The chain uses TRBV10-2 and TRBJ2-3; 10 bases agree with TRBD2. The germline CDR1 and CDR2 sequences are WSHSY and SAAADI. Trimming cost V 4 bases and J 6 bases; bases outside gene matches: 7. This CDR3 region has 15 residues. CDR3 in DNA: TGCGCCAGCAGTGGGGGTAGCGGGGGGTTGGATACGCAGTATTTT. Translation: CASSGGSGGLDTQYF.

This clone was recorded only once. The chain couples TRBV3-1 (or the pseudogene TRBV3-2) to TRBJ1-3; no firm D call. Looked up from germline, CDR1 is LGHDT and CDR2 is YNNKEL (reference sequence). This CDR3 is 11 amino acids long. Trimming took off 2 bases at V and 10 bases at J, with 6 bases between the two ends. The CDR3 DNA sequence: TGTGCCAGCAGCCAACCGGGGACCATATATTTT. Amino acids: CASSQPGTIYF.

The V and J genes are TRBV28 and TRBJ2-2; D is perhaps TRBD2 (6 bases). The germline V gene encodes CDR1 MDHEN and CDR2 SYDVKM. The CDR3 has 15 residues. Trimming stripped 6 bases from V and 7 bases from J, with 18 bases between. The CDR3 loop is CASRHPAPGVGELFF. The CDR3, as DNA: TGTGCCAGCAGGCACCCCGCGCCGGGGGTCGGGGAGCTGTTTTTT.

In this sample, this clone turned up once. The gene calls are TRBV29-1 and TRBJ2-7, with TRBD1 matching over 12 bases. This CDR3 spans 14 amino acids. Germline V gene data show CDR1 as SQVTM and CDR2 as ANQGSEA. V lost 7 bases and J lost 4; bases outside the gene matches: 8. CDR3 sequence: CSAGGGQGAYEQYF. The DNA of the CDR3 is TGCAGCGCCGGAGGGGGACAGGGGGCTTACGAGCAGTACTTC.

CDR3 residues: CASSAPARQGGYEQYF. For the CDR3, the DNA is TGTGCCAGCAGCGCCCCAGCCCGACAGGGGGGCTACGAGCAGTACTTC. This chain connects TRBV2 to TRBJ2-7, with 9 bases matching TRBD1. Germline V gene sequence: CDR1 SNHLY, CDR2 FYNNEI. The CDR3 has 16 residues. J was trimmed by 3 bases and V by 6 bases; bases with no gene match: 12.

CDR3 nucleotides: TGTGCCAGCAGCCTAGGAGGGGGACGCAACACTGAAGCTTTCTTT. Translated: CASSLGGGRNTEAFF. V gene TRBV7-8 combines with J gene TRBJ1-1; the D gene is possibly TRBD1 (6 bases). This CDR3 region has 15 residues. Germline assignment: CDR1 SGHVS and CDR2 FQNEAQ. Trimming took off 5 bases at V and 2 bases at J, with 15 bases between the two ends. Full variable domain (remainder filled in from reference TRBV7-8 and TRBJ1-1): GAGVSQSPRYKVAKRGQDVALRCDPISGHVSLFWYQQALGQGPEFLTYFQNEAQLDKSGLPSDRFFAERPEGSVSTLKIQRTQQEDSAVYLCASSLGGGRNTEAFFGQGTRLTVV.

This chain connects TRBV4-1 to TRBJ2-7; 9 nucleotides align to TRBD1. Germline lookup yields CDR1 MGHRA and CDR2 YSYEKL. V was pared by 0 bases and J by 2 bases, with 8 bases of the junction left unmatched. CDR3 length: 17 amino acids. This CDR3 reads CASSQDSGQGTPYEQYF. CDR3 in DNA: TGCGCCAGCAGCCAAGATTCCGGACAGGGGACCCCCTACGAGCAGTACTTC.

The chain has TRBV7-3 and TRBJ2-2; TRBD2 might be the D (5 bases). Trimming left V 5 bases short and J 5 bases short, with 9 bases between. The CDR3 spans 13 residues. The germline V gene has CDR1 SGHTA and CDR2 FQGTGA. CDR3 residues: CASSIERTGELFF. The CDR3 DNA sequence: TGTGCCAGCAGCATAGAGCGGACCGGGGAGCTGTTTTTT.

J is TRBJ1-5 and V is TRBV2; 7 nucleotides align to TRBD1. The length of the CDR3 is 17 residues. CDR1 SNHLY and CDR2 FYNNEI come from the germline V gene. Trimming removed 3 bases from V and 2 bases from J; junction bases left unmatched: 10. The CDR3 DNA sequence: TGTGCCAGCAGTGATAGTCAGGGGGTAACGGGCAATCAGCCCCAGCATTTT. Its protein is CASSDSQGVTGNQPQHF.